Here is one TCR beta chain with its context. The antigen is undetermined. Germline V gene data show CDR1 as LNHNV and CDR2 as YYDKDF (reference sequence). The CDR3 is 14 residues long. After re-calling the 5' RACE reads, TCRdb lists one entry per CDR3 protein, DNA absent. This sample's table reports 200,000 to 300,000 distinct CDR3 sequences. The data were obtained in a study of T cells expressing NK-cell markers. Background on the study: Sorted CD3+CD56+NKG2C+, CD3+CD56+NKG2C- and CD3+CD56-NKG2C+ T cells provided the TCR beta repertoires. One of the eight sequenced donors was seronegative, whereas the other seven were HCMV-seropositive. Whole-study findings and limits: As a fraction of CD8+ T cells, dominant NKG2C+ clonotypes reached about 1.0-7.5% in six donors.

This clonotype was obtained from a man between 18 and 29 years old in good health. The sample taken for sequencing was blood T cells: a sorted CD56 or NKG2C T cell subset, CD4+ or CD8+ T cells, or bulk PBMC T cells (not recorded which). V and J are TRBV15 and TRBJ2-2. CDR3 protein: CATSREPIAGELFF.